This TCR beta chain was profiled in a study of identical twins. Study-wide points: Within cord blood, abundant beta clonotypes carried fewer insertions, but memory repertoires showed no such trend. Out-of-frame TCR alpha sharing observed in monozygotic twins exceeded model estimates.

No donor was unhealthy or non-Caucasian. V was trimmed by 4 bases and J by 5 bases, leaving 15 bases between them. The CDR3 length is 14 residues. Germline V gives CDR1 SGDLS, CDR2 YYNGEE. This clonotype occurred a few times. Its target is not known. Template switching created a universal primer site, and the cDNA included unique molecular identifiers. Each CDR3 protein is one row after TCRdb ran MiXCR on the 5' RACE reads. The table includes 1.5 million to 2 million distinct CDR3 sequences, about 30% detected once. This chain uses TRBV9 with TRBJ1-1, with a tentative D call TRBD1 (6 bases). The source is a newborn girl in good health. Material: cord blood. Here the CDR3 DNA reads TGTGCCAGCAGCACATACAGGGAGGGGACTGAAGCTTTCTTT. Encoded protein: CASSTYREGTEAFF.